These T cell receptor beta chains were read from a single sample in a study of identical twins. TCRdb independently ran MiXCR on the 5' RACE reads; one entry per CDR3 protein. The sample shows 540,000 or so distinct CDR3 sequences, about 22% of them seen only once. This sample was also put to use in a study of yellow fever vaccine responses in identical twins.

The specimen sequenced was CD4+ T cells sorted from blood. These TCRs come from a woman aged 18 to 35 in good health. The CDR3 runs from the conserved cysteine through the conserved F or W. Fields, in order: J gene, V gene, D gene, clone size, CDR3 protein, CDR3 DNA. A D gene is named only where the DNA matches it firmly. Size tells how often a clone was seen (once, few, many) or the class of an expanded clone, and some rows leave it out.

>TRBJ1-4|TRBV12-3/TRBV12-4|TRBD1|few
CASSPRDRHNEKLFF
TGTGCCAGCAGCCCCCGGGACAGACATAATGAAAAACTGTTTTTT
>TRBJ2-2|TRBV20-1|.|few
CSARGSVNTGELFF
TGCAGTGCTAGAGGGAGCGTGAACACCGGGGAGCTGTTTTTT
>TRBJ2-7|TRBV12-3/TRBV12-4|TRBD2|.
CASSTGLAGGGEQYF
TGTGCCAGCAGTACGGGACTAGCGGGAGGTGGTGAGCAGTACTTC
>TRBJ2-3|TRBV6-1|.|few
CASKVAASTDTQYF
TGTGCCAGCAAGGTAGCGGCTAGCACAGATACGCAGTATTTT
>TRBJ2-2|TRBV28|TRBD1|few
CASSRDRAFTGELFF
TGTGCCAGCAGTCGGGACAGGGCCTTCACCGGGGAGCTGTTTTTT
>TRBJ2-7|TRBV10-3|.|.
CAISEWTENYEQYF
TGTGCCATCAGTGAGTGGACTGAGAACTACGAGCAGTACTTC
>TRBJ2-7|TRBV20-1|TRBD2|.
CSVLSGTSGYEQYF
TGCAGTGTCCTCTCCGGGACTAGCGGATACGAGCAGTACTTC
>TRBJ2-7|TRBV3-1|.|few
CASSQADRAYEQYF
TGTGCCAGCAGCCAAGCGGACAGAGCCTACGAGCAGTACTTC
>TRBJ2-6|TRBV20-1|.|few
CSASDSPLSGANVLTF
TGCAGTGCTTCGGACAGCCCCCTCTCTGGGGCCAACGTCCTGACTTTC
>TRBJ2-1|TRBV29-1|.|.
CSVVRLAISYNEQFF
TGCAGCGTTGTACGTCTGGCTATCTCCTACAATGAGCAGTTCTTC
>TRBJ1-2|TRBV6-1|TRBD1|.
CASSPTGQGYGYTF
TGTGCCAGCAGCCCCACTGGACAGGGCTATGGCTACACCTTC
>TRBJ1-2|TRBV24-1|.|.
CATSDFQGKGYTF
TGTGCCACCAGTGATTTTCAGGGAAAGGGCTACACCTTC
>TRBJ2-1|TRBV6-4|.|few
CASSGVGGSSYNEQFF
TGTGCCAGCAGTGGGGTTGGGGGGAGCTCCTACAATGAGCAGTTCTTC
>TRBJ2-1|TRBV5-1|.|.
CASSLGGYSGANEQFF
TGCGCCAGCAGCTTGGGGGGATACTCAGGGGCGAATGAGCAGTTCTTC
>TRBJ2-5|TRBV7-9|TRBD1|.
CASSSNRDRGVETQYF
TGTGCCAGCAGCTCAAACAGGGACAGGGGCGTGGAGACCCAGTACTTC
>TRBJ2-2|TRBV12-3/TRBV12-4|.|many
CASSFSGAGELFF
TGTGCCAGCAGTTTTTCAGGGGCCGGGGAGCTGTTTTTT
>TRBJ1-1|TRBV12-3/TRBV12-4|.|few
CASSFSEAFF
TGTGCCAGCAGTTTTTCCGAAGCTTTCTTT
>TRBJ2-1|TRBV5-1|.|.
CASSKLPGSSYNEQFF
TGCGCCAGCAGCAAACTTCCAGGGAGCTCCTACAATGAGCAGTTCTTC
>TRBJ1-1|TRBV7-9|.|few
CASSLPPQHTEAFF
TGTGCCAGCAGCTTACCGCCGCAGCACACTGAAGCTTTCTTT
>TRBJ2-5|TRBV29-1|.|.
CSGGQAETQYF
TGCAGCGGGGGACAAGCGGAGACCCAGTACTTC
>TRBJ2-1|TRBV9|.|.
CASSVVGGSTYNEQFF
TGTGCCAGCAGCGTAGTCGGGGGATCAACCTACAATGAGCAGTTCTTC
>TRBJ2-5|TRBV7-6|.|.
CASSPRVAETQYF
TGTGCCAGCAGCCCCCGCGTAGCAGAGACCCAGTACTTC
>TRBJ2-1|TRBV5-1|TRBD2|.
CASSLGASGIQQFF
TGCGCCAGCAGCCTGGGTGCTAGCGGAATACAGCAGTTCTTC
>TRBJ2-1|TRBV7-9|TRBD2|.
CASSLEGTSGRQNEQFF
TGTGCCAGCAGCTTAGAAGGGACTAGCGGGAGGCAGAATGAGCAGTTCTTC
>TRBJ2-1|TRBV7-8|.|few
CASSSSGLLQDEQFF
TGTGCCAGCAGCTCATCCGGCCTCTTGCAGGATGAGCAGTTCTTC
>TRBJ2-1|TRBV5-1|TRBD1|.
CASSLEQGARYNEQFF
TGCGCCAGCAGCTTGGAACAGGGGGCGCGATACAATGAGCAGTTCTTC
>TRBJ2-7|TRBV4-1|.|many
CASRSSGSYEQYF
TGCGCCAGCCGTTCAAGCGGATCCTACGAGCAGTACTTC
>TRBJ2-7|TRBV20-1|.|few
CSARKSPYEQYF
TGCAGTGCTAGAAAGTCCCCCTACGAGCAGTACTTC
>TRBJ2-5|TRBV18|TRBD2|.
CASSPRLAEETQYF
TGTGCCAGCTCACCGAGACTAGCGGAAGAGACCCAGTACTTC
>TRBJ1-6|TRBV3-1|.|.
CASSQQVDNSPLHF
TGTGCCAGCAGCCAACAGGTGGATAATTCACCCCTCCACTTT